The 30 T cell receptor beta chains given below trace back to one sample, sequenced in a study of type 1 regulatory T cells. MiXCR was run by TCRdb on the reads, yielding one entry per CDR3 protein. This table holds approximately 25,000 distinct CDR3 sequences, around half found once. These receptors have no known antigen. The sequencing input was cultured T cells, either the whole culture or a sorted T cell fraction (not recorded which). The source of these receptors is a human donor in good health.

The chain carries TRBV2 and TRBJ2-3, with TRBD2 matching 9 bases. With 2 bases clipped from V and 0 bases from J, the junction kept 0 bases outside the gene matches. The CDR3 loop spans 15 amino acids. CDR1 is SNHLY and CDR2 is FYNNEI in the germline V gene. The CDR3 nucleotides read TGTGCCAGCAGTGAACTAGCGGGGAGCACAGATACGCAGTATTTT. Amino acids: CASSELAGSTDTQYF. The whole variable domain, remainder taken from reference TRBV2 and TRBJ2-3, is EPEVTQTPSHQVTQMGQEVILRCVPISNHLYFYWYRQILGQKVEFLVSFYNNEISEKSEIFDDQFSVERPDGSNFTLKIRSTKLEDSAMYFCASSELAGSTDTQYFGPGTRLTVL.

CDR3 coding DNA: TGTGCTAGTGCCATTCCCCAGGGGAATGAGCAGTTCTTC. This translates into CASAIPQGNEQFF. This sequence joins TRBV12-5 and TRBJ2-1, with a tentative D call TRBD1 (6 bases). Germline CDR1 is LGHNT and CDR2 is FRNRAP. CDR3 length: 13 residues. Deletions cut 7 bases from V and 7 bases from J, with 14 bases between.

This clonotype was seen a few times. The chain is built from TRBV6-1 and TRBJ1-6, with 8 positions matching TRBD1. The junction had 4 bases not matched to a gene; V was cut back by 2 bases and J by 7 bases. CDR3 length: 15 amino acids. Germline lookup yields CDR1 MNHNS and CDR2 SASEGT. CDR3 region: CASSELDRGNSPLHF. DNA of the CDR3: TGTGCCAGCAGTGAACTTGACAGGGGAAATTCACCCCTCCACTTT.

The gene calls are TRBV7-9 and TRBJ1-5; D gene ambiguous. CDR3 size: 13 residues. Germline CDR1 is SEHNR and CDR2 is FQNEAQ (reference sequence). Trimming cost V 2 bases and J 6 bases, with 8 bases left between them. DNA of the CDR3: TGTGCCAGCAGCTTAAGTTGGTCTCAGCCCCAGCATTTT. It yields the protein CASSLSWSQPQHF.

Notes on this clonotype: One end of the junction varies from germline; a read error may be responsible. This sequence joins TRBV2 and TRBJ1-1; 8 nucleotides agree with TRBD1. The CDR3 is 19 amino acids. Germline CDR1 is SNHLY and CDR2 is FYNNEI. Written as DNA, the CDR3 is TGTGTCAGCAGTTGGACAGGGTTTAGTCTGGGCTCAAGGAACACTGAAGCTTTCTTT. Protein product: CVSSWTGFSLGSRNTEAFF.

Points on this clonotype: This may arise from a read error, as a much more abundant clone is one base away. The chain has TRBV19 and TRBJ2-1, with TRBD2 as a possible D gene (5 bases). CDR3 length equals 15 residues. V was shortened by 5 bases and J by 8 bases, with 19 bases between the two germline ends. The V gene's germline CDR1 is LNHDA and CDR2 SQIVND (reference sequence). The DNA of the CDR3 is TGTGCCAGTAGTGCACCGGGCCCCCGGGGAGATGAGCAGTTCTTC. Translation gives CASSAPGPRGDEQFF.

The CDR3 nucleotides read TGCGCCAGCAGCGACACTGACAGACCAACGGCGTACGAGCAGTACTTC. Translating it yields CASSDTDRPTAYEQYF. The genes are TRBV5-1 and TRBJ2-7; TRBD1 is a possible D gene (5 bases). Deletions cut 4 bases from V and 4 bases from J, with 21 bases between. In germline, CDR1 is SGHRS, CDR2 YFSETQ. This CDR3 has 16 residues.

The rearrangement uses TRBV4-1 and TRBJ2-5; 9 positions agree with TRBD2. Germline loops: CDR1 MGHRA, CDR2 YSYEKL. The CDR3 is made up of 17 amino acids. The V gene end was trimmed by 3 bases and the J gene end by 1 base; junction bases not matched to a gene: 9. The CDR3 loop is CASSHGRAGGFQETQYF. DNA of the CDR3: TGCGCCAGCAGCCACGGTCGAGCGGGGGGTTTCCAAGAGACCCAGTACTTC.

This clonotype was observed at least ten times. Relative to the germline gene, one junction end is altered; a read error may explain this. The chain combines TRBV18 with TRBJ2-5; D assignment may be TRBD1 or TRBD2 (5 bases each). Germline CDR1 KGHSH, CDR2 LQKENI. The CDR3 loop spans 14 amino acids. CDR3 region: CASSPNRQRVLTDF. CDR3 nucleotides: TGTGCCAGCTCACCAAATCGACAGAGGGTCCTTACCGACTTC.

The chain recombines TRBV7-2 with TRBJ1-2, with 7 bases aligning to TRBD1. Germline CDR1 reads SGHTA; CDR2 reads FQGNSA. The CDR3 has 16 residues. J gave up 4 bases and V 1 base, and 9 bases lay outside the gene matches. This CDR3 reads CASSLGGDSLPYGYTF. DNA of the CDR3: TGTGCCAGCAGCTTAGGTGGGGACAGCCTCCCCTATGGCTACACCTTC. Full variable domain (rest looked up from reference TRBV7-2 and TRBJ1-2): GAGVSQSPSNKVTEKGKDVELRCDPISGHTALYWYRQSLGQGLEFLIYFQGNSAPDKSGLPSDRFSAERTGGSVSTLTIQRTQQEDSAVYLCASSLGGDSLPYGYTFGSGTRLTVV.

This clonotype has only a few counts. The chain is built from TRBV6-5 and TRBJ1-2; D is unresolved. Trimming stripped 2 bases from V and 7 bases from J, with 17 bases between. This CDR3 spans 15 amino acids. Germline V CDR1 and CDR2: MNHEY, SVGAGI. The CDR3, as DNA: TGTGCCAGCAGTTACGACACGTCCCGCAGCGGTGGCTACACCTTC. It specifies CASSYDTSRSGGYTF.

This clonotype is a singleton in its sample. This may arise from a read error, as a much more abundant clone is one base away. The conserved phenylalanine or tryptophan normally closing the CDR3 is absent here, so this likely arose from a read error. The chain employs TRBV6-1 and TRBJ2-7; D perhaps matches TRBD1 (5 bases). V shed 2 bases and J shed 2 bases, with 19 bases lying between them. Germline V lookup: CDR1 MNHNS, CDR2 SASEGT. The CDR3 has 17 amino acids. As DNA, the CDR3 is TGTGCCAGCAGTGAATCAACCGGTTGGGGCTTGGCCTACGAGCAGTACTCC. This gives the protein CASSESTGWGLAYEQYS.

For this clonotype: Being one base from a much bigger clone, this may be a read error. The CDR3 loop reads CASSLGQGVRSPIHF. CDR3 sequence (DNA): TGTGCCAGCAGCTTAGGACAGGGGGTTCGTTCACCCATCCACTTT. The genes are TRBV7-2 and TRBJ1-6; 9 positions match TRBD1. The CDR3 is made up of 15 amino acids. The germline gives CDR1 SGHTA, CDR2 FQGNSA.

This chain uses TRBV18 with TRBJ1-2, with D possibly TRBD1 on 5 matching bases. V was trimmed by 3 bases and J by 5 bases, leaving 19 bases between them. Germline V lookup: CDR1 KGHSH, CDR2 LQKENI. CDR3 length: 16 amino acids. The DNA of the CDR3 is TGTGCCAGCTCACCGGAGCAGGGCGCGCATCTATATGGCTACACCTTC. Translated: CASSPEQGAHLYGYTF.

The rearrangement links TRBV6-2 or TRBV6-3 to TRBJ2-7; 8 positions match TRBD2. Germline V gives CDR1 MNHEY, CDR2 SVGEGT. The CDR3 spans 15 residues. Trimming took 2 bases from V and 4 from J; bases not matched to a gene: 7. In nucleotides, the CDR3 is TGTGCCAGCAGTTACGGAGGACCGGGGGGGTACGAGCAGTACTTC. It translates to CASSYGGPGGYEQYF.

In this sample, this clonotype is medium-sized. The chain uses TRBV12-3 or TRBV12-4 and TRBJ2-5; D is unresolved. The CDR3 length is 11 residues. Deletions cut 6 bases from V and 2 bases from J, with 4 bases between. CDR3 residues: CASSLQETQYF. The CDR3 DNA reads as TGTGCCAGCAGCCTTCAAGAGACCCAGTACTTC.

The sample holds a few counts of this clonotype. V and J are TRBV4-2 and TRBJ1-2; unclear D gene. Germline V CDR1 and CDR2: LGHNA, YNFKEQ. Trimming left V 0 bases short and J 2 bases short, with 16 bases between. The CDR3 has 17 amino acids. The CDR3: CASSQDRLSGSNYGYTF. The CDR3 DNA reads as TGTGCCAGCAGCCAAGATAGGCTCTCGGGATCCAACTATGGCTACACCTTC.

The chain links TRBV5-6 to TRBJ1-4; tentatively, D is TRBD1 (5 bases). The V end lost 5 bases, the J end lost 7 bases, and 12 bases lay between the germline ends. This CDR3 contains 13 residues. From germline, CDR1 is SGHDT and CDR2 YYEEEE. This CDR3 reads CASRFRDSEKLFF. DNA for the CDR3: TGTGCCAGCAGATTCCGGGACTCTGAAAAACTGTTTTTT.

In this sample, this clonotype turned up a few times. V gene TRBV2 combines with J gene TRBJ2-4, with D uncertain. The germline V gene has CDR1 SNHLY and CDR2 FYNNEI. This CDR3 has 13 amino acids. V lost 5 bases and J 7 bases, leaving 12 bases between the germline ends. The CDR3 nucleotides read TGTGCCAGCAGTTTCTCTGGGATGAACATTCAGTACTTC. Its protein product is CASSFSGMNIQYF.

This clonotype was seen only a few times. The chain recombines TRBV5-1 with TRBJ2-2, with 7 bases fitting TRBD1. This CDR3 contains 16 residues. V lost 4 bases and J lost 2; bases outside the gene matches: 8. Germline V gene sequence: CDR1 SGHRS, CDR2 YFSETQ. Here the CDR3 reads CASSNTGTANTGELFF. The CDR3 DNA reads TGCGCCAGCAGCAATACCGGGACAGCTAACACCGGGGAGCTGTTTTTT. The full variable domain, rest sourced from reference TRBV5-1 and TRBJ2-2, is KAGVTQTPRYLIKTRGQQVTLSCSPISGHRSVSWYQQTPGQGLQFLFEYFSETQRNKGNFPGRFSGRQFSNSRSEMNVSTLELGDSALYLCASSNTGTANTGELFFGEGSRLTVL.

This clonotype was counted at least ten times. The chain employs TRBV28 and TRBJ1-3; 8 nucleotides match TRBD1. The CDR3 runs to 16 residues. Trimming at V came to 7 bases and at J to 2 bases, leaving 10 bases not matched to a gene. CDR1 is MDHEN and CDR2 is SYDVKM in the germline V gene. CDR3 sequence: CASTSPGDRTGNTIYF. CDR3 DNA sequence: TGTGCCAGCACCTCTCCCGGGGACAGGACTGGAAACACCATATATTTT.

The CDR3 nucleotides are TGTGCCAGCAGCTCCTTACTAGGTTCCGAACGAAAAGCTTTCTTT. It is translated as CASSSLLGSERKAFF. The rearrangement links TRBV5-4 to TRBJ1-1; the D is unclear. The V gene lost 3 bases and the J gene lost 9 bases, with 21 bases spanning the gap. The CDR3 is 15 amino acids. CDR1 and CDR2 from the germline V gene are SGHNT and YYREEE (reference sequence).

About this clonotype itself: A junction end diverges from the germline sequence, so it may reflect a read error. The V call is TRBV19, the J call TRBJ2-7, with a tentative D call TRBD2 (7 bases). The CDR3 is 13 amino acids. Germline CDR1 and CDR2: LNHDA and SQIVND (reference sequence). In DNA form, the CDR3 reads TGTGCCAGTAGTATTAACAGGGACTACAAGCAGTACTTC. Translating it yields CASSINRDYKQYF.

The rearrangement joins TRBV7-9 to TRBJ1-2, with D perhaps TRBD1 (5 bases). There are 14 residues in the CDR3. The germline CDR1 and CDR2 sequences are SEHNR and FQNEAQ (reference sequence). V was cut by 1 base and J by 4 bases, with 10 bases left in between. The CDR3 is CASSLETAFYGYTF. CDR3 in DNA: TGTGCCAGCAGCTTAGAGACAGCCTTCTATGGCTACACCTTC.

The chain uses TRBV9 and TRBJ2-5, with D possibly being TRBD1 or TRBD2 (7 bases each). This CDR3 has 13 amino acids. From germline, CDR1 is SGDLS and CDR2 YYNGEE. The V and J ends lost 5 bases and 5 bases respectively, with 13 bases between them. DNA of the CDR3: TGTGCCAGCAGTCAGGGGGGGAGGGAGACCCAGTACTTC. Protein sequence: CASSQGGRETQYF.

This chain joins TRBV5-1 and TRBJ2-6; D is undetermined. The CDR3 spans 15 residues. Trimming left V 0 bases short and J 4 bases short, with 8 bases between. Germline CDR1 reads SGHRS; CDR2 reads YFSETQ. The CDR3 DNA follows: TGCGCCAGCAGCTTGGTTGTGGTCGGGGCCAACGTCCTGACTTTC. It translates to CASSLVVVGANVLTF.

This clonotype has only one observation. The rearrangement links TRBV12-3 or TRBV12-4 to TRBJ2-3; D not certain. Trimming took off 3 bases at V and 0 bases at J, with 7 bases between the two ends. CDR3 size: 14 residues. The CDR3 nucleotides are TGTGCCAGCAGTTTGGGGAAAAGCACAGATACGCAGTATTTT. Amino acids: CASSLGKSTDTQYF.

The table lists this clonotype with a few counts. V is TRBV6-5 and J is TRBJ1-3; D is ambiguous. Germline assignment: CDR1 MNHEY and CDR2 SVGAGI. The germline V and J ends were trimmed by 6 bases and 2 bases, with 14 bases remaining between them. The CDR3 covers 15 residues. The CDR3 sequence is CASRPHQKTGNTIYF. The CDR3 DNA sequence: TGTGCCAGCAGACCCCATCAGAAAACTGGAAACACCATATATTTT.

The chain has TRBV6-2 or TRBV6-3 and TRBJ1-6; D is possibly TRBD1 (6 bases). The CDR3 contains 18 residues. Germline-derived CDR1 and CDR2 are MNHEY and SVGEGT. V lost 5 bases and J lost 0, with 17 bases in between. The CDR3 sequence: CASSRSTGRTSYNSPLHF. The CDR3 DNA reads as TGTGCCAGCAGTCGCAGTACAGGGAGGACCTCCTATAATTCACCCCTCCACTTT.

The CDR3 DNA is TGTGCCAGCAGCTTAGCCCTAGCTGGGCCCGGGGCCAACGTCCTGACTTTC. Residues: CASSLALAGPGANVLTF. This chain uses TRBV7-8 with TRBJ2-6; tentatively, D is TRBD2 (5 bases). CDR1 and CDR2 (germline): SGHVS, FQNEAQ. This CDR3 spans 17 amino acids. Trimming stripped 0 bases from V and 4 bases from J, with 13 bases between.